The 29 T cell receptor beta chains presented below share a single source sample, sequenced in a study of tumor-infiltrating lymphocytes in primary liver carcinoma (dated by TCRdb to 2016 to 2017). Without any cell sorting, total RNA and DNA were co-extracted from roughly 18-30 mg of bulk tissue using the AllPrep DNA/RNA mini kit. The sequencer listed for this sample is Illumina HiSeq 2500. Starting from about 550 ng total RNA, TCRbeta-specific cDNA was produced by reverse transcription with a constant-region primer and ProtoScript II reverse transcriptase. TCRbeta libraries were built with three nested multiplex PCR rounds, a slightly modified ARM-PCR procedure. The first two PCR rounds used multiplex TRBV1-TRBV30 forward primers with a Cbeta reverse primer, each for approximately 9 cycles. The raw public reads went through TCRdb reprocessing: fastp at Q25, MiXCR clone calling, in-frame beta chains kept. CDR3 protein duplicates are merged, each entry listing the most common genes and DNA. For this sample the table gives about 130,000 distinct CDR3 sequences, of which 60% to 80% were detected only once. The ten largest make up around 8.2% of the sample.

The sample consisted of liver tumor tissue from sampling region 3. Explained via the paper, the cell subset or site label denotes: tumor region T3, left-lateral pole. The receptors derive from a woman aged 55 to 70 with primary liver carcinoma and hepatitis B virus infection.

Comment on this clonotype: The junction departs from the called germline gene at one end, perhaps through a read error. The rearrangement links TRBV11-2 to TRBJ2-1; D call uncertain. Per germline, CDR1 SGHAT and CDR2 FQNNGV. This CDR3 is built from 14 residues. CDR3 sequence: CAGSLMRKWGEQFF. CDR3 bases: TGTGCCGGCAGCTTAATGCGGAAGTGGGGTGAGCAGTTCTTC.

This clonotype is medium-sized by share. The chain combines TRBV11-2 with TRBJ2-1, with TRBD2 as a possible D gene (5 bases). Germline lookup yields CDR1 SGHAT and CDR2 FQNNGV. The V gene lost 5 bases and the J gene lost 9 bases, with 20 bases spanning the gap. The CDR3 contains 15 residues. The CDR3: CASSLRPAESGEQFF. DNA for the CDR3: TGTGCCAGCAGCCTTAGGCCAGCGGAGTCGGGTGAGCAGTTCTTC.

As for this clonotype: A much larger clone differs from this one at a single base, so this may be a read error. Since no conserved phenylalanine or tryptophan closes the CDR3, a read error is the likely cause. The chain uses TRBV10-3 and TRBJ1-1; D is perhaps TRBD1 (6 bases). V was cut by 6 bases and J by 3 bases, with 11 bases left in between. Per germline, CDR1 ENHRY and CDR2 SYGVKD. CDR3 length equals 13 residues. In DNA form, the CDR3 reads TGTGCCATCAGAGGGGGTAGTGACACTGAAGCTTTCCTT. Its translation: CAIRGGSDTEAFL.

On this clonotype: A much larger clone lies a single base off, so this may be a read error. This sequence joins TRBV14 and TRBJ2-2, with a possible D match to TRBD1 (5 bases). The ends were cut back, 5 bases at V and 1 base at J, with 14 bases in the middle. Germline V gene sequence: CDR1 SGHDN, CDR2 FVKESK. The length of the CDR3 is 16 residues. The CDR3 loop is CASSKFGQGNTGELFF. The CDR3 DNA reads as TGTGCCAGCAGCAAATTCGGGCAGGGGAACACCGGGGAGCTGTTTTTT.

A remark on this clonotype: The junction does not match germline at one end; this may be a read error. This chain uses TRBV7-3 with TRBJ2-7, with unresolved D. Germline V lookup: CDR1 SGHTA, CDR2 FQGTGA. This CDR3 is 13 amino acids long. CDR3 amino acids: CASSLNRTHEQYF. The CDR3 bases are TGTGCCAGCAGCTTAAATCGGACCCACGAGCAGTATTTC.

In DNA, the CDR3 is TGTGCCAGCAGCTTGGGAGGACAATTTACCTACGAGCAGTACTTC. This encodes CASSLGGQFTYEQYF. The V call is TRBV5-5, the J call TRBJ2-7; possibly TRBD1 for D (5 bases). Trimming removed 0 bases from V and 2 bases from J, with 12 bases in between. Germline CDR1 and CDR2: SGHKS and YYEKEE (reference sequence). The CDR3 runs 15 residues.

This clonotype came up a few times. This clone may be a read error of a much larger clone one base away. The genes are TRBV12-3 or TRBV12-4 and TRBJ2-7, with D perhaps matching TRBD1 (5 bases). Trimming cost V 9 bases and J 3 bases, with 15 bases left between them. The CDR3 is made up of 13 amino acids. The CDR3, as DNA: TGTGCCAGGACCATGCAGGGCTACTACGAGCAGTACTTC. Encoded protein: CARTMQGYYEQYF.

This clonotype was recorded many times. The V call is TRBV29-1, the J call TRBJ2-2, with D maybe TRBD1 (5 bases). Germline CDR1 SQVTM, CDR2 ANQGSEA. The CDR3 contains 16 residues. The ends were cut back, 2 bases at V and 1 base at J, with 14 bases in the middle. This CDR3 is CSVERLGHGNTGELFF. The CDR3, as DNA: TGCAGCGTTGAAAGACTGGGGCATGGGAACACCGGGGAGCTGTTTTTT.

A word on this clonotype: This sequence may be a read error, since a much larger clone differs from it by one base. The rearrangement links TRBV29-1 to TRBJ2-7, with 8 nucleotides matching TRBD2. There are 21 residues in the CDR3. Germline lookup yields CDR1 SQVTM and CDR2 ANQGSEA. CDR3 nucleotides: TGCAGCGCTGAAGAGGGGGAAAACCTACTACGGCGGGAGGTATCTTTCTACGAGCAGTACTTC. Translation gives CSAEEGENLLRREVSFYEQYF.

As for this clonotype: The germline gene is not matched at one end of the junction; a read error may be the cause. The rearrangement uses TRBV11-2 and TRBJ2-2, with 7 bases identical to TRBD1. Germline CDR1 reads SGHAT; CDR2 reads FQNNGV. The CDR3 sequence is 14 residues long. The CDR3 reads CTSSLERGPGELFF. CDR3 in DNA: TGTACCAGCAGCTTAGAAAGGGGGCCCGGGGAGCTGTTTTTT.

The chain has TRBV7-9 and TRBJ2-7, with a possible D match to TRBD1 (6 bases). The V gene's germline CDR1 is SEHNR and CDR2 FQNEAQ (reference sequence). The length of the CDR3 is 14 residues. Trimming took 1 base from V and 3 from J, leaving 10 bases between them. CDR3 nucleotides: TGTGCCAGCAGCTTAGGGACAGCCTTCTACGAGCAGTACTTC. Amino acid sequence: CASSLGTAFYEQYF.

The chain employs TRBV11-2 and TRBJ1-2; 7 positions match TRBD1. The length of the CDR3 is 13 residues. The germline V gene encodes CDR1 SGHAT and CDR2 FQNNGV. V lost 7 bases to trimming and J lost 6 bases; unmatched junction nucleotides: 8. The CDR3 DNA is TGTGCCAGCAATTCATCCGACAGGGATGGCTACACCTTC. Its protein is CASNSSDRDGYTF.

This clonotype was recorded only once. A much larger clonotype is one base distant, so this may be a read error. CDR3 region: CASSFRWGGNNQPQHF. The CDR3 DNA reads as TGTGCCAGCAGTTTTAGATGGGGGGGTAACAATCAGCCCCAGCATTTT. The chain couples TRBV6-6 to TRBJ1-5; D possibly corresponds to TRBD1 (5 bases). Germline V gives CDR1 MNHNY, CDR2 SVGAGI (reference sequence). Trimming removed 4 bases from V and 3 bases from J, with 16 bases in between. The CDR3 runs 16 residues.

This clonotype was observed many times. In DNA form, the CDR3 reads TGTGCCAGCAGCCCCTGGTGGGCACCACACCTTAGCTCTGGAAACACCATATATTTT. This gives the protein CASSPWWAPHLSSGNTIYF. The chain combines TRBV7-8 with TRBJ1-3; D is unresolved. Germline V CDR1 and CDR2: SGHVS, FQNEAQ. V lost 5 bases and J 0 bases, leaving 23 bases between the germline ends. CDR3 size: 19 residues.

Details on this clonotype: A read error may produce the germline difference seen at one junction end. The rearrangement uses TRBV4-1 and TRBJ1-2, with D possibly matching TRBD1 (5 bases). This CDR3 contains 15 residues. Looked up from germline, CDR1 is MGHRA and CDR2 is YSYEKL. CDR3 DNA sequence: TGCGCTAGCAGCCACACCGGGGCATGGAACTATGGCTACACCTTC. Residues: CASSHTGAWNYGYTF.

On this clonotype: A much larger clone sits a single nucleotide away, making a read error possible. This chain links TRBV28 with TRBJ1-1, with D possibly matching TRBD1 (5 bases). Germline-derived CDR1 and CDR2 are MDHEN and SYDVKM. This CDR3 contains 13 residues. V was pared by 2 bases and J by 12 bases, with 16 bases between. The DNA of the CDR3 is TGTGCCAGCAGTTTAAAGTTCCAGGGAGAAACTTTCTTT. Its protein product is CASSLKFQGETFF. Using reference TRBV28 and TRBJ1-1 for the parts outside the CDR3, the full variable domain is DVKVTQSSRYLVKRTGEKVFLECVQDMDHENMFWYRQDPGLGLRLIYFSYDVKMKEKGDIPEGYSVSREKKERFSLILESASTNQTSMYLCASSLKFQGETFFGQGTRLTVV.

Comment on this clonotype: Mismatch with germline at one junction end may stem from a read error. The rearrangement links TRBV28 to TRBJ2-7; 8 bases are a match to TRBD2. Per the germline V gene, CDR1 is MDHEN and CDR2 is SYDVKM. CDR3 length equals 15 residues. CDR3 sequence reads: CASSSRTSRFYKQYF. CDR3 DNA sequence: TGTGCCAGCAGTTCTAGGACTAGCAGGTTCTACAAGCAGTACTTC.

As regards this clonotype: A read error may account for a junction end that differs from germline. The chain carries TRBV11-3 and TRBJ2-1, with D perhaps given as TRBD1 or TRBD2 (5 bases each). The germline V gene has CDR1 SGHNT and CDR2 YENEEA. The CDR3 runs 15 residues. In DNA, the CDR3 is TGTGCCAGTAGCCACCGGGACCACTCCTGCAATGAGCAGTTCTTC. It yields the protein CASSHRDHSCNEQFF. The whole variable domain, remainder taken from reference TRBV11-3 and TRBJ2-1, is EAGVVQSPRYKIIEKKQPVAFWCNPISGHNTLYWYLQNLGQGPELLIRYENEEAVDDSQLPKDRFSAERLKGVDSTLKIQPAELGDSAVYLCASSHRDHSCNEQFFGPGTRLTVL.

Turning to this clonotype: A read error is likely, as this CDR3 ends without the conserved phenylalanine or tryptophan. It is unclear where the CDR3 begins or ends on the DNA, so no DNA is shown, and the CDR3 is as TCRdb lists it. The J gene is TRBJ2-7, the V gene TRBV6-5; TRBD1 is the table's D call and was not checked against the DNA. The CDR3 is 15 amino acids in total, end residues counted. Germline V CDR1 and CDR2: MNHEY, SVGAGI. The CDR3 loop reads CASSYSVRENDEQYS.

Comments on this clonotype: One junction end disagrees with the germline gene, perhaps due to a read error. The V call is TRBV11-3, the J call TRBJ2-1, with 9 positions matching TRBD2. Germline V gene sequence: CDR1 SGHNT, CDR2 YENEEA. This CDR3 is built from 16 residues. In nucleotides, the CDR3 is TGTGCCGGCAGAGCGACTAGCGGAGGCCAATACAATGAGAAGTTCTTC. Translated, it gives CAGRATSGGQYNEKFF.

CDR3 DNA sequence: TGTGCCAGCAGCTCCCCGAGTGGAATTGCGGGCTACGAGCAGTACTTC. Protein product: CASSSPSGIAGYEQYF. The V gene is TRBV11-2, the J gene TRBJ2-7; a possible D gene is TRBD2 (5 bases). Deletions cut 4 bases from V and 3 bases from J, with 19 bases between. CDR1 is SGHAT, CDR2 FQNNGV, per germline. The CDR3 is 16 residues long. The variable domain in full, completed from reference TRBV11-2 and TRBJ2-7, reads EAGVAQSPRYKIIEKRQSVAFWCNPISGHATLYWYQQILGQGPKLLIQFQNNGVVDDSQLPKDRFSAERLKGVDSTLKIQPAKLEDSAVYLCASSSPSGIAGYEQYFGPGTRLTVT.

To note about this clonotype: At one end, the junction sequence differs from germline, possibly due to a read error. The J gene is TRBJ2-3, the V gene TRBV29-1, with D possibly TRBD2 on 5 matching bases. Germline CDR1 is SQVTM and CDR2 is ANQGSEA. The CDR3 consists of 13 residues. For the CDR3, the DNA is TGTAGCGTTGGGCGGATTGACATAGATACGCAGTATTTT. This codes for CSVGRIDIDTQYF.

This clonotype has at least ten counts. The chain employs TRBV29-1 and TRBJ2-3; maybe TRBD1 (6 bases). Trimming took 1 base from V and 0 from J, leaving 11 bases between them. CDR1 is SQVTM, CDR2 ANQGSEA, per germline. The CDR3 totals 15 residues. The CDR3 DNA is TGCAGCGTTGAAGGACAGGAGACGAGCACAGATACGCAGTATTTT. It encodes CSVEGQETSTDTQYF.

In its sample, this clonotype was seen a few times. This could be a read error, since a much larger clone is one nucleotide away. The V gene is TRBV29-1, the J gene TRBJ2-5; no firm D call. This CDR3 region has 11 residues. Germline V gene lookup returns CDR1 SQVTM and CDR2 ANQGSEA. CDR3 in amino acids: CGVGPKETQYF. CDR3 sequence (DNA): TGCGGCGTCGGGCCGAAAGAGACCCAGTACTTC.

CDR3 bases: TGCAGTGCTAGGGCGGCGCAAGATAGCACAGATACGCAGTATTTT. Amino acids: CSARAAQDSTDTQYF. The rearrangement links TRBV20-1 to TRBJ2-3; D uncertain. Trimming shortened V by 3 bases and J by 0 bases, and 13 bases separated the two germline ends. Germline values: CDR1 DFQATT, CDR2 SNEGSKA (reference sequence). The CDR3 runs 15 residues.

This clonotype has at least ten counts. The junction departs from the called germline gene at one end, perhaps through a read error. This chain joins TRBV6-1 and TRBJ1-3, with a tentative D call TRBD1 (6 bases). The CDR3 totals 14 residues. Per the germline V gene, CDR1 is MNHNS and CDR2 is SASEGT. In nucleotides, the CDR3 is TGTGCCAGCAGTGACCCGGGACACAGAAACTCCATATATTTT. It yields the protein CASSDPGHRNSIYF.

This clonotype appeared many times. The genes are TRBV6-1 and TRBJ1-5; 7 bases match TRBD1. The germline V gene has CDR1 MNHNS and CDR2 SASEGT. This CDR3 comprises 14 residues. The V and J ends lost 6 bases and 2 bases, in that order; junction bases with no gene match: 4. CDR3 sequence (DNA): TGTGCCAGCAGCAGGACAGGCGGCAATCAGCCCCAGCATTTT. The encoded protein is CASSRTGGNQPQHF.

The CDR3 DNA follows: TGTGCCAGCAGCTCAGGGTTCTACGCAACTAATGAAAAACTGTTTTTT. Translated: CASSSGFYATNEKLFF. The J gene is TRBJ1-4, the V gene TRBV7-2; D perhaps matches TRBD1 (5 bases). This CDR3 has 16 residues. V was cut by 4 bases and J by 0 bases, with 12 bases left in between. Per the germline V gene, CDR1 is SGHTA and CDR2 is FQGNSA. The whole variable domain, remainder taken from reference TRBV7-2 and TRBJ1-4, is GAGVSQSPSNKVTEKGKDVELRCDPISGHTALYWYRQSLGQGLEFLIYFQGNSAPDKSGLPSDRFSAERTGGSVSTLTIQRTQQEDSAVYLCASSSGFYATNEKLFFGSGTQLSVL.

Comments on this clonotype: A single base separates this from a much larger clone, so it may be a read error. V and J are TRBV7-8 and TRBJ2-2; TRBD2 matches 7 bases. This CDR3 is built from 16 residues. J was trimmed by 3 bases and V by 4 bases; bases with no gene match: 8. Looked up from germline, CDR1 is SGHVS and CDR2 is FQNEAQ. The CDR3 reads CASSSCGRRDTGELFF. The CDR3 bases are TGTGCCAGCAGCTCTTGCGGGAGAAGGGACACCGGGGAGCTGTTTTTT.